Listed below are T cell receptor beta chains from one sample, sequenced in a study of T-cell reconstitution after alpha-beta-depleted transplantation in children. TCRdb processed the PCR reads anew with MiXCR; each CDR3 protein has one entry. Of roughly 90,000 distinct CDR3 sequences listed, 12% are singletons. The sequences come from PBMCs from the stem cell graft donor, collected from the stem cell graft. These receptors were obtained from a human donor who donated a stem cell graft to a child with inherited bone marrow failure. Each CDR3 is given without its conserved first and last residue. The D gene is left open where the match is weak.

cdr3_aa	j_call	d_call	v_call
ASSYGPQETQY	TRBJ2-5	NA	TRBV6-2/TRBV6-3
ASSPPTAGGGSSTEAF	TRBJ1-1	NA	TRBV11-2
ASSPQGDGYT	TRBJ1-2	TRBD1	TRBV12-3/TRBV12-4
ASSLAQGVKTQY	TRBJ2-5	TRBD1	TRBV7-2
CARDLPYFLAKNIQY	TRBJ2-4	NA	TRBV20-1
ASSSRQSSYNEQF	TRBJ2-1	NA	TRBV5-5
ASSSSPGQLYQETQY	TRBJ2-5	NA	TRBV7-9
SASGTGRANEY	TRBJ2-4	TRBD1	TRBV20-1
SAPPGKVAEAF	TRBJ1-1	NA	TRBV20-1
ASSQDRREGTQY	TRBJ2-3	TRBD2	TRBV4-3
ASISLGQGLNQPQH	TRBJ1-5	TRBD1	TRBV6-5
ASTRTGFSYEQY	TRBJ2-7	TRBD1	TRBV5-1
ASSPRPQYTEAF	TRBJ1-1	NA	TRBV27
ASSSKYAGESPLH	TRBJ1-6	NA	TRBV7-2
AWSAAGEKLF	TRBJ1-4	NA	TRBV30
ASSLRGPEAF	TRBJ1-1	NA	TRBV12-3/TRBV12-4
ASRAVAGNLHEQF	TRBJ2-1	TRBD2	TRBV12-3/TRBV12-4
ASSYLETQY	TRBJ2-5	NA	TRBV6-2/TRBV6-3
ASSGGGHPSYEQY	TRBJ2-7	TRBD2	TRBV25-1
ASSEPKGTGSHEQY	TRBJ2-7	TRBD1	TRBV25-1
ASSPAQGSIEKLF	TRBJ1-4	NA	TRBV9
SARVTDRSPYGYT	TRBJ1-2	TRBD1	TRBV20-1
SAPDNTNTEAF	TRBJ1-1	NA	TRBV20-1
SARRQGAGETQY	TRBJ2-5	TRBD1	TRBV29-1
SAGGSGTGELF	TRBJ2-2	NA	TRBV20-1
SARDGLAGGTGELF	TRBJ2-2	TRBD2	TRBV20-1
ASSPGTENEQF	TRBJ2-1	NA	TRBV7-6
ASSYSDSSPLH	TRBJ1-6	NA	TRBV27
ASSVPGGAGDTQY	TRBJ2-3	TRBD1	TRBV2
ASSPGLAGNYEQY	TRBJ2-7	TRBD2	TRBV6-2/TRBV6-3
SASRRGPSTDTQY	TRBJ2-3	NA	TRBV20-1
ASSPGTLNTGELF	TRBJ2-2	NA	TRBV7-2
ASSLTTTSGELF	TRBJ2-2	NA	TRBV7-3
ASSISGRYNEQF	TRBJ2-1	TRBD2	TRBV5-1
ASSRQFSNQPQH	TRBJ1-5	NA	TRBV5-6
ASSDDPGTLPYEQY	TRBJ2-7	NA	TRBV9
ASSLAGFTYEQY	TRBJ2-7	NA	TRBV5-1
ASSSDRGLAGNEQF	TRBJ2-1	TRBD2	TRBV6-5
ASSRSGLGTDTQY	TRBJ2-3	TRBD2	TRBV7-2
ASSSVVSGTQY	TRBJ2-5	NA	TRBV5-5
ASSLVPGSTYEQY	TRBJ2-7	NA	TRBV5-1
ASSPQGGPENIQY	TRBJ2-4	NA	TRBV7-2
ASSFGDREYEQY	TRBJ2-7	TRBD1	TRBV12-3/TRBV12-4
ASSTSGGSGTEAF	TRBJ1-1	TRBD1	TRBV11-3
AIRDDAGGTDTQY	TRBJ2-3	TRBD2	TRBV10-3
ASSQDRRGQEGYT	TRBJ1-2	TRBD1	TRBV4-2
ASSFPGTDTQY	TRBJ2-3	NA	TRBV5-1
ASSPGATDYGYT	TRBJ1-2	NA	TRBV18
ASSLTGRSPGELF	TRBJ2-2	TRBD2	TRBV27
ASSLDMGTEAF	TRBJ1-1	NA	TRBV7-3
ASSDTSGETQY	TRBJ2-3	TRBD2	TRBV2
ASTPGGGRETQY	TRBJ2-5	NA	TRBV7-6
ASSFTGMGEQY	TRBJ2-7	NA	TRBV7-6
ASSEKAEIYQGGTEAF	TRBJ1-1	NA	TRBV6-4
ASSVDGSSHEQY	TRBJ2-7	NA	TRBV9
SVESGGGITEAF	TRBJ1-1	NA	TRBV29-1